The 32 T cell receptor beta chains listed next were all sequenced from one sample in a study of blood T cell repertoires in COVID-19. Profiled with immunoSEQ multiplex PCR; TCRdb holds only in-frame clones, not every one. The table lists roughly 120,000 clones, about nine tenths of them singletons, with roughly 8% in the top ten. Sequencing input: peripheral blood. The receptors here all came from a human donor in a cohort sampled during active COVID-19.

J is TRBJ1-2 and V is TRBV6-5; the match to TRBD1 covers 7 bases. Germline assignment: CDR1 MNHEY and CDR2 SVGAGI. Trimming cost V 8 bases and J 5 bases; bases outside gene matches: 11. The CDR3 length is 14 residues. The CDR3 nucleotides are TGTGCCAGCCTCAAAGATCTGACAGGGTATGGCTACACCTTC. This encodes CASLKDLTGYGYTF.

The V gene is TRBV7-8, the J gene TRBJ1-1; 7 bases fit TRBD1. Germline CDR1 SGHVS, CDR2 FQNEAQ. J was trimmed by 1 base and V by 6 bases; bases with no gene match: 11. CDR3 length equals 16 residues. Written as DNA, the CDR3 is TGTGCCAGCAGTAACCAGGGGGGCGGATCGAACACTGAAGCTTTCTTT. Encoded protein: CASSNQGGGSNTEAFF.

The V gene is TRBV9, the J gene TRBJ2-7; D uncertain. V was shortened by 0 bases and J by 2 bases, with 9 bases between the two germline ends. The germline V gene encodes CDR1 SGDLS and CDR2 YYNGEE. The CDR3 contains 14 residues. The CDR3 here is CASSVAAGTYEQYF. In nucleotides, the CDR3 is TGTGCCAGCAGCGTAGCGGCAGGTACCTACGAGCAGTACTTC.

This clone was observed a handful of times. The rearrangement uses TRBV5-1 and TRBJ2-7; TRBD1 matches at 11 bases. Germline V gene lookup returns CDR1 SGHRS and CDR2 YFSETQ. The CDR3 contains 15 residues. The V gene end was trimmed by 2 bases and the J gene end by 4 bases; junction bases not matched to a gene: 5. The CDR3 bases are TGCGCCAGCAGCTTAGCCGGGACAGGGGGTTACGAGCAGTACTTC. This sequence encodes CASSLAGTGGYEQYF.

The chain carries TRBV11-2 and TRBJ2-6, with 11 bases aligning to TRBD1. The ends lost 5 bases at V and 0 bases at J; junction bases unmatched: 9. Germline CDR1 SGHAT, CDR2 FQNNGV. The CDR3 extends over 19 amino acids. The CDR3 nucleotides read TGTGCCAGCAGCACCCGGACAGGGGGCGTCCGCTCTGGGGCCAACGTCCTGACTTTC. Its protein is CASSTRTGGVRSGANVLTF.

The J gene is TRBJ1-2, the V gene TRBV10-2; 7 bases align to TRBD1. The junction had 7 bases not matched to a gene; V was cut back by 3 bases and J by 6 bases. The CDR3 length is 14 residues. CDR1 and CDR2 from the germline V gene are WSHSY and SAAADI. The CDR3: CASSETDRADGYTF. The CDR3 nucleotides are TGCGCCAGCAGTGAAACAGACAGGGCGGATGGCTACACCTTC.

V is TRBV3-1 (or the pseudogene TRBV3-2) and J is TRBJ2-5, with 8 bases fitting TRBD2. Germline CDR1 and CDR2: LGHDT and YNNKEL (reference sequence). CDR3 length equals 18 residues. The ends lost 0 bases at V and 4 bases at J; junction bases unmatched: 13. CDR3 protein: CASSQDWEASGWGETQYF. CDR3 nucleotide sequence: TGTGCCAGCAGCCAAGATTGGGAGGCTAGCGGGTGGGGAGAGACCCAGTACTTC.

The rearrangement uses TRBV28 and TRBJ1-6; tentatively, D is TRBD1 (5 bases). V was pared by 6 bases and J by 7 bases, with 10 bases between. Germline V gene sequence: CDR1 MDHEN, CDR2 SYDVKM. This CDR3 contains 13 residues. CDR3 residues: CASSRDSNSPLHF. The CDR3 DNA follows: TGTGCCAGCAGCCGGGACTCCAATTCACCCCTCCACTTT.

This clone has only one observation. The V gene is TRBV10-1, the J gene TRBJ2-7; tentatively, D is TRBD1 (6 bases). The V end was cut by 9 bases, the J end by 0 bases, with 15 bases between. CDR3 length: 14 residues. CDR1 is WNHNN and CDR2 is SYGVQD in the germline V gene (reference sequence). The CDR3 here is CASGKDRNSYEQYF. Written as DNA, the CDR3 is TGCGCCAGTGGAAAAGACAGGAACTCCTACGAGCAGTACTTC.

The V gene is TRBV11-3, the J gene TRBJ2-5; D not resolved. Between the trimmed V and J ends, which lost 1 base and 4 bases, there was a span of 4 bases. The length of the CDR3 is 12 residues. Germline values: CDR1 SGHNT, CDR2 YENEEA. CDR3 nucleotide sequence: TGTGCCAGCAGCTTAGGTCTAGAGACCCAGTACTTC. Protein: CASSLGLETQYF.

The V and J genes are TRBV30 and TRBJ1-4; 7 nucleotides align to TRBD1. CDR1 is GTSNPN and CDR2 is SVGIG in the germline V gene (reference sequence). There are 13 residues in the CDR3. With V trimmed by 8 bases and J by 8 bases, 11 bases remained unmatched. The CDR3 here is CAIERQGAEKLFF. The DNA of the CDR3 is TGTGCCATCGAGAGACAGGGCGCGGAAAAACTGTTTTTT. The entire variable domain, with the rest obtained from reference TRBV30 and TRBJ1-4, is as follows: SQTIHQWPATLVQPVGSPLSLECTVEGTSNPNLYWYRQAAGRGLQLLFYSVGIGQISSEVPQNLSASRPQDRQFILSSKKLLLSDSGFYLCAIERQGAEKLFFGSGTQLSVL.

V and J are TRBV28 and TRBJ2-7; maybe TRBD1 (6 bases). The V gene's germline CDR1 is MDHEN and CDR2 SYDVKM. Trimming shortened V by 7 bases and J by 6 bases, and 13 bases separated the two germline ends. CDR3 length equals 12 residues. In DNA form, the CDR3 reads TGTGCCAGCACGGTCAGGGGTTTCGAGCAGTACTTC. Protein sequence: CASTVRGFEQYF. Full variable domain (remainder filled in from reference TRBV28 and TRBJ2-7): DVKVTQSSRYLVKRTGEKVFLECVQDMDHENMFWYRQDPGLGLRLIYFSYDVKMKEKGDIPEGYSVSREKKERFSLILESASTNQTSMYLCASTVRGFEQYFGPGTRLTVT.

The rearrangement links TRBV7-9 to TRBJ2-5; D unresolved. V lost 5 bases, J lost 2 bases, and 15 bases lay in between. CDR3 length equals 15 residues. The germline CDR1 and CDR2 sequences are SEHNR and FQNEAQ (reference sequence). The CDR3 reads CASSPRSSAQETQYF. CDR3 DNA: TGTGCCAGCAGCCCTAGGTCCTCCGCTCAAGAGACCCAGTACTTC.

V gene TRBV4-1 combines with J gene TRBJ1-2; 8 bases are shared with TRBD1. The CDR3 is 16 residues long. CDR1 and CDR2 (germline): MGHRA, YSYEKL. V was pared by 1 base and J by 0 bases, with 4 bases of the junction left unmatched. CDR3 DNA: TGCGCCAGCAGCCAAGCCGGGACAGGATCTAACTATGGCTACACCTTC. Its translation is CASSQAGTGSNYGYTF.

V is TRBV20-1 and J is TRBJ2-7; 12 positions agree with TRBD2. The CDR3 covers 15 residues. The V segment lost 3 bases and the J segment 6 bases; nucleotides outside the gene matches: 9. Germline V gives CDR1 DFQATT, CDR2 SNEGSKA (reference sequence). The DNA for the CDR3 is TGCAGTGCTAGTACGGCTAGCGGGAGGGCCCTCGAGCAGTACTTC. This gives the protein CSASTASGRALEQYF.

The chain carries TRBV5-1 and TRBJ2-5; D not certain. The CDR3 covers 13 residues. V was cut by 4 bases and J by 0 bases, with 7 bases left in between. Germline CDR1 and CDR2: SGHRS and YFSETQ. The CDR3 region has the DNA TGCGCCAGCAGCAGAGAGGACCAAGAGACCCAGTACTTC. Its protein is CASSREDQETQYF. The full variable domain, its missing parts supplied by reference TRBV5-1 and TRBJ2-5, is KAGVTQTPRYLIKTRGQQVTLSCSPISGHRSVSWYQQTPGQGLQFLFEYFSETQRNKGNFPGRFSGRQFSNSRSEMNVSTLELGDSALYLCASSREDQETQYFGPGTRLLVL.

The J gene is TRBJ1-2, the V gene TRBV6-5, with D tentatively TRBD1 (5 bases). CDR3 length: 15 residues. Germline CDR1 is MNHEY and CDR2 is SVGAGI. Trimming removed 5 bases at V and 4 bases at J, with 17 bases between. CDR3 in amino acids: CASSPPTGGTYGYTF. Written as DNA, the CDR3 is TGTGCCAGCAGTCCACCGACGGGAGGGACCTATGGCTACACCTTC.

This clone was seen once. This chain links TRBV13 with TRBJ2-1; D possibly corresponds to TRBD1 (5 bases). CDR1 and CDR2 from the germline V gene are PRHDT and FYEKMQ (reference sequence). The CDR3 extends over 15 amino acids. V lost 2 bases, J lost 0 bases, and 8 bases lay in between. Here the CDR3 DNA reads TGTGCCAGCAGCTTACCCCAGGGCTCCTACAATGAGCAGTTCTTC. Translated, it gives CASSLPQGSYNEQFF.

V usage is TRBV6-5 and J usage is TRBJ2-7; 10 bases match TRBD2. The CDR3 extends over 15 amino acids. The germline gives CDR1 MNHEY, CDR2 SVGAGI. J lost 4 bases, V lost 11 bases, and 14 bases had no gene match. The CDR3 DNA reads TGTGCCGGAGCCCAGACTAGCGGGTTTCAATACGAGCAGTACTTC. This encodes CAGAQTSGFQYEQYF.

The rearrangement links TRBV4-2 to TRBJ1-2; 8 nucleotides line up with TRBD1. V lost 1 base to trimming and J lost 4 bases; unmatched junction nucleotides: 8. The CDR3 length is 16 residues. Germline V CDR1 and CDR2: LGHNA, YNFKEQ. Here the CDR3 DNA reads TGTGCCAGCAGCCAAGTTGTTCAGGGGGCTGGCTATGGCTACACCTTC. Translated, it gives CASSQVVQGAGYGYTF.

Comments on this clone: At one boundary the junction diverges from the germline segment, which might be a read error. The V and J genes are TRBV6-5 and TRBJ2-6, with D possibly TRBD1 on 6 matching bases. Germline V gene lookup returns CDR1 MNHEY and CDR2 SVGAGI. The CDR3 consists of 15 residues. The CDR3 here is CAGRPQGSGANVLTF. In nucleotides, the CDR3 is TGTGCCGGCAGACCACAGGGTTCTGGGGCCAACGTCCTGACTTTC.

The chain recombines TRBV10-2 with TRBJ2-5; weak D call: TRBD1 (5 bases). Trimming left V 10 bases short and J 0 bases short, with 9 bases between. The CDR3 contains 12 residues. The germline CDR1 and CDR2 sequences are WSHSY and SAAADI. CDR3 in amino acids: CATRQYQETQYF. The CDR3 region has the DNA TGCGCCACCCGACAGTACCAAGAGACCCAGTACTTC.

The J gene is TRBJ2-1, the V gene TRBV11-3, with a possible D match to TRBD2 (5 bases). Trimming removed 0 bases at V and 10 bases at J, with 7 bases between. The CDR3 loop spans 12 amino acids. Germline V gene sequence: CDR1 SGHNT, CDR2 YENEEA. The CDR3 here is CASSLDGGEQFF. In nucleotides, the CDR3 is TGTGCCAGCAGCTTAGATGGCGGGGAGCAGTTCTTC.

The V call is TRBV18, the J call TRBJ2-7, with 10 bases aligning to TRBD1. CDR3 length equals 17 residues. V lost 2 bases and J lost 2; bases outside the gene matches: 9. Germline CDR1 KGHSH, CDR2 LQKENI. The CDR3 here is CASSPRGSGTGAYEQYF. The CDR3 DNA reads TGTGCCAGCTCACCAAGGGGCTCCGGGACAGGGGCCTACGAGCAGTACTTC.

V gene TRBV5-6 combines with J gene TRBJ1-6, with 8 bases identical to TRBD1. V trimming: 3 bases; J trimming: 8 bases; junction bases outside the gene matches: 4. Looked up from germline, CDR1 is SGHDT and CDR2 is YYEEEE. This CDR3 comprises 14 residues. CDR3 nucleotide sequence: TGTGCCAGCAGCTCCCGACAGGGGTATTCACCCCTCCACTTT. Protein: CASSSRQGYSPLHF.

This clone has only a few counts. This chain connects TRBV15 to TRBJ1-1; 7 bases fit TRBD1. Trimming took 1 base from V and 3 from J; bases not matched to a gene: 2. The CDR3 is 14 amino acids. Germline V CDR1 and CDR2: LNHNV, YYDKDF (reference sequence). CDR3 DNA sequence: TGTGCCACCAGCAGAGTCAGGGGGTACACTGAAGCTTTCTTT. The encoded protein is CATSRVRGYTEAFF.

This chain's CDR3 is CASNPRTSGSKETQYF. The CDR3 DNA reads as TGCGCCAGCAACCCACGGACTAGCGGGTCGAAAGAGACCCAGTACTTC. The chain carries TRBV10-2 and TRBJ2-5; 11 bases fit TRBD2. Germline values: CDR1 WSHSY, CDR2 SAAADI. J lost 3 bases, V lost 7 bases, and 10 bases had no gene match. CDR3 length equals 16 residues.

J is TRBJ2-1 and V is TRBV29-1; 9 bases line up with TRBD2. CDR3 length: 14 amino acids. CDR1 is SQVTM, CDR2 ANQGSEA, per germline. The junction had 9 bases not matched to a gene; V was cut back by 7 bases and J by 5 bases. This chain's CDR3 is CSAPRGGRDNEQFF. The CDR3 DNA follows: TGCAGCGCTCCGCGGGGGGGAAGGGACAATGAGCAGTTCTTC.

The V and J genes are TRBV9 and TRBJ2-2; 8 nucleotides line up with TRBD1. The CDR3 spans 17 residues. The ends lost 4 bases at V and 0 bases at J; junction bases unmatched: 8. The germline gives CDR1 SGDLS, CDR2 YYNGEE. CDR3 sequence reads: CASSPIGQGTNTGELFF. CDR3 nucleotides: TGTGCCAGCAGCCCAATCGGACAGGGTACGAACACCGGGGAGCTGTTTTTT.

This chain joins TRBV5-1 and TRBJ1-5; tentatively, D is TRBD1 (5 bases). CDR1 is SGHRS, CDR2 YFSETQ, per germline. The V and J ends lost 1 base and 2 bases respectively, with 10 bases between them. The CDR3 has 15 residues. The DNA for the CDR3 is TGCGCCAGCAGCTTGTCGGGGGGTGGCAATCAGCCCCAGCATTTT. Translating gives CASSLSGGGNQPQHF.

The chain combines TRBV5-4 with TRBJ1-1, with 9 bases aligning to TRBD1. The ends lost 7 bases at V and 1 base at J; junction bases unmatched: 2. Germline CDR1 reads SGHNT; CDR2 reads YYREEE (reference sequence). This CDR3 spans 13 amino acids. This CDR3 is CASYRGPNTEAFF. The CDR3 region has the DNA TGTGCCAGCTACAGGGGGCCGAACACTGAAGCTTTCTTT.

This chain joins TRBV14 and TRBJ1-4; weak D call: TRBD1 (5 bases). Germline V gives CDR1 SGHDN, CDR2 FVKESK. This CDR3 is built from 15 residues. V shed 1 base and J shed 2 bases, with 8 bases lying between them. The CDR3 coding sequence is TGTGCCAGCAGCCAAGCAGGGCTGACTAATGAAAAACTGTTTTTT. Translating gives CASSQAGLTNEKLFF.